This T cell receptor (beta chain) was identified in a study of PD-1 blockade in classical Hodgkin lymphoma. Every patient experienced relapse after autologous stem cell transplantation, and brentuximab vedotin exposure varied. Assay: immunoSEQ multiplex PCR; the TCRdb copy retains only in-frame clones and omits some. The table has some 100,000 clones, approximately 90% seen once; the top ten hold under 7.5%. Notes on this clone: Its specificity is not known.

Germline V lookup: CDR1 MDHEN, CDR2 SYDVKM. Trimming took 3 bases from V and 1 from J; bases not matched to a gene: 17. This CDR3 is built from 19 residues. Study-level findings and limits: By C4D1, diversity of CD4+ TCRs had risen significantly, whereas that of CD8+ TCRs had not. Complete responders started with a diversity level that resembled newly diagnosed patients at baseline.

The chain employs TRBV28 and TRBJ1-1; 7 bases agree with TRBD1. The receptor was derived from a human donor with classical Hodgkin lymphoma. Sequenced here: peripheral blood mononuclear cells (PBMCs), sampled before the second cycle of nivolumab. Here the CDR3 DNA reads TGTGCCAGCAGTTTCCCTATGGTGCCAGGGGGGGCCGCGAACACTGAAGCTTTCTTT. Its translation: CASSFPMVPGGAANTEAFF.